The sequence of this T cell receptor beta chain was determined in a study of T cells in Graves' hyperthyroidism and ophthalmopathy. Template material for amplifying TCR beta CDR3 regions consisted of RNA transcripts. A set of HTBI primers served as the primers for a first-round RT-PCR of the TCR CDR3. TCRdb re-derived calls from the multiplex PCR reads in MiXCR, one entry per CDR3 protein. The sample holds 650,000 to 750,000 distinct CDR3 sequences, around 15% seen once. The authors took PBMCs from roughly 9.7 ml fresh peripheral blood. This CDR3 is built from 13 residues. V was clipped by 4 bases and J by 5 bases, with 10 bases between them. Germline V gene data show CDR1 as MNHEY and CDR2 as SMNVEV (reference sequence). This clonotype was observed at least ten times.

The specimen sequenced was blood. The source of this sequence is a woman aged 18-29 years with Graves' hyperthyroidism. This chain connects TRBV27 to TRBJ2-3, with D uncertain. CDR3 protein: CASSYLFGDTQYF. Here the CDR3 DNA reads TGTGCCAGCAGTTACCTGTTTGGAGATACGCAGTATTTT.